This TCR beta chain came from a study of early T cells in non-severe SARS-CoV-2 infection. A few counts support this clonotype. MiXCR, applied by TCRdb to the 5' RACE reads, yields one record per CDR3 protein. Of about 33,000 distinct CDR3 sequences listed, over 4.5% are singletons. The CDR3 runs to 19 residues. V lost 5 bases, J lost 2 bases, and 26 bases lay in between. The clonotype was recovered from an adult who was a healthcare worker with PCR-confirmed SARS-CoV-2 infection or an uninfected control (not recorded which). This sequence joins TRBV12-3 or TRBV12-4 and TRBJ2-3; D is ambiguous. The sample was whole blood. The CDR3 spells CASSLSLPIASVFTDTQYF. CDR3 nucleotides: TGTGCCAGCAGTCTATCCCTTCCGATCGCGTCGGTTTTCACAGATACGCAGTATTTT.